This T cell receptor (beta chain) originates from a study of read filtering for tumor transcriptome and immune sequencing. Across the study: By R-ISS, stages I, II and III held approximately 8, 16 and 7 patients.

General study results and limits: This fraction held mixed bone marrow immune cells after CD138-negative sorting.

This library used 300 to 500 ng RNA and molecular barcoded adaptors spanning alpha/delta and beta/gamma chains. MiXCR was run by TCRdb on the reads, yielding one entry per CDR3 protein. The table shows fewer than 25,000 distinct CDR3 sequences, with more than 20% occurring only once. As to this clonotype: The antigen is unknown.

Germline lookup yields CDR1 KGHSH and CDR2 LQKENI. Trimming left V 5 bases short and J 0 bases short, with 5 bases between. This CDR3 is built from 12 residues. At the time of active disease, bone marrow was collected from every patient. The source of this sequence is a donor at least 40 years old with multiple myeloma. The sample was a population of CD138-negative cells sorted from bone marrow. The chain recombines TRBV18 with TRBJ2-7; perhaps D is TRBD1 or TRBD2 (5 bases each). CDR3 sequence: CASSGGSYEQYF. The CDR3 region has the DNA TGTGCCAGCTCAGGGGGCTCCTACGAGCAGTACTTC.